This T cell receptor beta chain was observed in a study of cytomegalovirus exposure and HLA in healthy donors. Looking at the study overall: Genotyping of more than 300 donors showed that approximately 83% belonged to the Caucasian-associated ancestry cluster.

The PCR used 60 Vbeta and 13 Jbeta primers. Only in-frame clones appear in the TCRdb table, and some are missing; sequencing was by immunoSEQ multiplex PCR. The sample contains approximately 150,000 clones, approximately 80% of which appear only once. The sequenced material came from PBMCs. The TCR originated in a woman aged 25 to 39 in good health and CMV-seronegative.

DNA of the CDR3: TGTGCCAGCAGCGCTACAGGGGGATCAGGTCAGCCCCAGCATTTT. Amino acids: CASSATGGSGQPQHF. The chain is built from TRBV9 and TRBJ1-5; 8 nucleotides agree with TRBD1. Germline V gene lookup returns CDR1 SGDLS and CDR2 YYNGEE. The CDR3 length is 15 residues. Trimming removed 3 bases from V and 6 bases from J; junction bases left unmatched: 8.